A single sample is the source of the 23 T cell receptor beta chains below, sequenced in a study of shared clonotypes between healthy human individuals. Assay used: immunoSEQ multiplex PCR; TCRdb lists only in-frame clones, some missing. Found here are 2 million to 3 million clones, roughly 93% of them singletons; the top ten hold about 0.38%. Source material: naive CD4+ T cells from PBMCs. Subset reported: CD45RA+ positively selected. The receptors were sampled from a man between 18 and 29 years old in good health. Some clones in this sample may be carry-over from other donors' samples.

This chain uses TRBV5-1 with TRBJ2-1; possible D gene TRBD2, 6 bases. This CDR3 contains 15 residues. The germline V and J ends were trimmed by 1 base and 5 bases, with 13 bases remaining between them. Germline V gene data show CDR1 as SGHRS and CDR2 as YFSETQ. CDR3 protein: CASSLMGGTHNEQFF. The CDR3 bases are TGCGCCAGCAGCTTGATGGGCGGGACTCACAATGAGCAGTTCTTC.

The J gene is TRBJ2-3, the V gene TRBV9; 8 positions agree with TRBD1. This CDR3 has 15 amino acids. The germline V gene has CDR1 SGDLS and CDR2 YYNGEE. V lost 0 bases, J lost 4 bases, and 4 bases stayed unmatched. CDR3 DNA: TGTGCCAGCAGCGTAGATGGACAGGGAGCAGATACGCAGTATTTT. Amino acids: CASSVDGQGADTQYF.

This sequence joins TRBV7-9 and TRBJ2-7, with a weak D call TRBD2 (5 bases). V was shortened by 5 bases and J by 9 bases, with 14 bases between the two germline ends. The CDR3 spans 12 residues. Looked up from germline, CDR1 is SEHNR and CDR2 is FQNEAQ (reference sequence). CDR3 loop: CASSPRGEGQYF. In nucleotides, the CDR3 is TGTGCCAGCAGCCCACGTGGTGAGGGGCAGTACTTC.

The genes are TRBV5-1 and TRBJ1-5; TRBD1 matches at 8 bases. Germline CDR1 SGHRS, CDR2 YFSETQ. This CDR3 comprises 14 residues. Germline trimming cut 0 bases from V and 5 bases from J; bases unmatched to any gene: 1. CDR3 amino acids: CASSLVTGDQPQHF. As DNA, the CDR3 is TGCGCCAGCAGCTTGGTGACAGGGGATCAGCCCCAGCATTTT.

In the case of this clone: The same CDR3 is also encoded by other DNA sequences in this sample. This chain uses TRBV29-1 with TRBJ1-2; no clear D. The length of the CDR3 is 12 residues. Trimming removed 3 bases at V and 8 bases at J, with 13 bases between. Per the germline V gene, CDR1 is SQVTM and CDR2 is ANQGSEA. The CDR3 DNA reads TGCAGCGTTGAGGTGGGAAGTGGGGGCTACACCTTC. This encodes CSVEVGSGGYTF.

Only one count was recorded for this clone. This chain joins TRBV6-4 and TRBJ2-7; 9 bases align to TRBD1. The germline gives CDR1 MRHNA, CDR2 SNTAGT. Trimming took 5 bases from V and 5 from J; bases not matched to a gene: 13. The length of the CDR3 is 16 residues. CDR3 residues: CASSPTTGGDENEQYF. The CDR3 nucleotides read TGTGCCAGCAGTCCAACCACAGGGGGCGACGAAAACGAGCAGTACTTC.

The chain is built from TRBV5-1 and TRBJ2-2; the D is unclear. The CDR3 totals 14 residues. From germline, CDR1 is SGHRS and CDR2 YFSETQ. The ends were cut back, 4 bases at V and 3 bases at J, with 10 bases in the middle. CDR3 in DNA: TGCGCCAGCAGCCCCACAGTAGACACCGGGGAGCTGTTTTTT. Translation: CASSPTVDTGELFF.

For the CDR3, the DNA is TGTGCCAGCAGCTTAGGGAATTCCTCTGGAAACACCATATATTTT. It encodes CASSLGNSSGNTIYF. V and J are TRBV5-6 and TRBJ1-3; D gene ambiguous. The CDR3 totals 15 residues. The germline V gene encodes CDR1 SGHDT and CDR2 YYEEEE. V lost 2 bases to trimming and J lost 0 bases, with 9 bases between them.

The chain couples TRBV28 to TRBJ2-7; maybe TRBD2 (5 bases). Trimming took 3 bases from V and 9 from J, leaving 9 bases between them. Germline lookup yields CDR1 MDHEN and CDR2 SYDVKM. CDR3 length: 11 amino acids. CDR3 in DNA: TGTGCCAGCAGTTTCCGGGGAAGGCAGTACTTC. This gives the protein CASSFRGRQYF. Using reference TRBV28 and TRBJ2-7 for the parts outside the CDR3, the full variable domain is DVKVTQSSRYLVKRTGEKVFLECVQDMDHENMFWYRQDPGLGLRLIYFSYDVKMKEKGDIPEGYSVSREKKERFSLILESASTNQTSMYLCASSFRGRQYFGPGTRLTVT.

The V and J genes are TRBV7-9 and TRBJ2-1; 9 bases match TRBD2. CDR1 is SEHNR, CDR2 FQNEAQ, per germline (reference sequence). The CDR3 runs 15 residues. With 5 bases clipped from V and 9 bases from J, the junction kept 11 bases outside the gene matches. Here the CDR3 reads CASSPKRGVLIEQFF. The CDR3 DNA reads TGTGCCAGCAGCCCCAAGCGGGGGGTCTTAATTGAGCAGTTCTTC.

The chain combines TRBV4-1 with TRBJ2-2; D perhaps matches TRBD1 (6 bases). V dropped 2 bases and J dropped 6 bases, with 16 bases sitting between them. Germline loops: CDR1 MGHRA, CDR2 YSYEKL. The CDR3 totals 16 residues. The CDR3 region has the DNA TGCGCCAGCAGCCAATCCCCAGGGGTGATGGCCGGGGAGCTGTTTTTT. Its translation is CASSQSPGVMAGELFF.

The rearrangement joins TRBV29-1 to TRBJ2-1, with 9 bases aligning to TRBD2. The trim removed 1 base at V and 0 bases at J, leaving 1 base unmatched. The length of the CDR3 is 15 residues. The germline CDR1 and CDR2 sequences are SQVTM and ANQGSEA. The CDR3 spells CSVEASGNSYNEQFF. The CDR3 nucleotides are TGCAGCGTTGAAGCTAGCGGGAACTCCTACAATGAGCAGTTCTTC.

The chain employs TRBV7-6 and TRBJ2-7; 10 bases fit TRBD1. This CDR3 has 17 amino acids. V was clipped by 0 bases and J by 1 base; unmatched bases: 6. Germline lookup yields CDR1 SGHVS and CDR2 FNYEAQ. The CDR3 here is CASSLALRTGGSYEQYF. In nucleotides, the CDR3 is TGTGCCAGCAGCTTAGCTTTAAGGACAGGGGGTTCCTACGAGCAGTACTTC.

The V and J genes are TRBV5-6 and TRBJ1-5; a possible D gene is TRBD1 (5 bases). V was clipped by 4 bases and J by 1 base, with 12 bases between them. This CDR3 contains 15 residues. Germline assignment: CDR1 SGHDT and CDR2 YYEEEE. As DNA, the CDR3 is TGTGCCAGCAGCACCATCGGGGACAGCAATCAGCCCCAGCATTTT. It is translated as CASSTIGDSNQPQHF.

The chain recombines TRBV4-3 with TRBJ2-7, with unresolved D. This CDR3 region has 16 residues. With 2 bases removed from V and 4 bases from J, the gap between germline ends came to 18 bases. Per the germline V gene, CDR1 is LGHNA and CDR2 is YSLEER. CDR3 DNA sequence: TGCGCCAGCAGCCAATCCACCAATTTGATACGGTACGAGCAGTACTTC. This codes for CASSQSTNLIRYEQYF.

The chain couples TRBV5-4 to TRBJ1-2, with D maybe TRBD1 (5 bases). The V gene lost 0 bases and the J gene lost 8 bases, with 14 bases spanning the gap. The germline gives CDR1 SGHNT, CDR2 YYREEE (reference sequence). The CDR3 length is 14 residues. The CDR3 sequence: CASSLVGTYEGYTF. CDR3 in DNA: TGTGCCAGCAGCTTGGTCGGGACTTATGAGGGCTACACCTTC.

This clone appeared a few times. The V gene is TRBV10-1, the J gene TRBJ2-2, with D unresolved. V lost 8 bases and J 4 bases, leaving 8 bases between the germline ends. CDR3 length: 12 amino acids. Germline CDR1 is WNHNN and CDR2 is SYGVQD (reference sequence). CDR3 sequence: CASSQSTGELFF. The CDR3 DNA sequence: TGCGCCAGCTCCCAGTCCACCGGGGAGCTGTTTTTT.

The chain combines TRBV5-4 with TRBJ2-1; D is tentatively TRBD1 or TRBD2 (6 bases each). CDR1 is SGHNT, CDR2 YYREEE, per germline (reference sequence). Between the trimmed V and J ends, which lost 2 bases and 3 bases, there was a span of 15 bases. The CDR3 spans 16 residues. This chain's CDR3 is CASSFDRRGLYNEQFF. Here the CDR3 DNA reads TGTGCCAGCAGCTTTGACAGGAGGGGTCTCTACAATGAGCAGTTCTTC.

This clone has only a few counts. The CDR3 bases are TGCAGCGTTTTGTTAATGAACACTGAAGCTTTCTTT. It codes for CSVLLMNTEAFF. The rearrangement uses TRBV29-1 and TRBJ1-1, with no clear D. Per germline, CDR1 SQVTM and CDR2 ANQGSEA. CDR3 length: 12 amino acids. V gave up 5 bases and J gave up 0 bases, with 7 bases separating them.

The chain links TRBV28 to TRBJ2-5; 10 bases are a match to TRBD1. Germline CDR1 is MDHEN and CDR2 is SYDVKM. Trimming removed 9 bases from V and 7 bases from J; junction bases left unmatched: 8. The CDR3 extends over 13 amino acids. The DNA for the CDR3 is TGTGCCAGTGGACAGGGGGAATGGGGGACCCAGTACTTC. It encodes CASGQGEWGTQYF. The full variable domain, completed using reference TRBV28 and TRBJ2-5, is DVKVTQSSRYLVKRTGEKVFLECVQDMDHENMFWYRQDPGLGLRLIYFSYDVKMKEKGDIPEGYSVSREKKERFSLILESASTNQTSMYLCASGQGEWGTQYFGPGTRLLVL.

The V gene is TRBV14, the J gene TRBJ1-4; 7 bases map to TRBD1. The V and J ends lost 1 base and 10 bases, in that order; junction bases with no gene match: 12. Germline values: CDR1 SGHDN, CDR2 FVKESK. The CDR3 is made up of 16 amino acids. CDR3: CASSQVDGTVGVKLFF. CDR3 nucleotide sequence: TGTGCCAGCAGCCAAGTGGACGGGACAGTAGGGGTAAAACTGTTTTTT.

This sequence joins TRBV5-4 and TRBJ2-1; D may correspond to TRBD1 or TRBD2 (5 bases each). The CDR3 loop spans 15 amino acids. With 4 bases removed from V and 4 bases from J, the gap between germline ends came to 15 bases. The V gene's germline CDR1 is SGHNT and CDR2 YYREEE (reference sequence). The CDR3: CASSGAGTTYNEQFF. CDR3 DNA: TGTGCCAGCAGCGGAGCCGGGACCACTTACAATGAGCAGTTCTTC.

This chain links TRBV30 with TRBJ1-1; D not resolved. The germline V gene has CDR1 GTSNPN and CDR2 SVGIG (reference sequence). Trimming removed 6 bases from V and 1 base from J, with 18 bases in between. The CDR3 is made up of 15 amino acids. The CDR3 DNA reads as TGTGCCTGTGGTTTGGGGAGTCATTCGAACACTGAAGCTTTCTTT. As protein: CACGLGSHSNTEAFF.